The rows below give T cell receptor beta chains drawn from one sample of a study of graft-versus-host responses after intestinal transplantation. Some clones are missing from TCRdb's copy, which holds only in-frame ones; the method was immunoSEQ multiplex PCR. The data contain more than 95,000 clones, about 90% of them seen just once; the ten biggest clones take up over 0.15%. Their target antigens are unknown. The sample in question was unstimulated CD4+ T cells sorted from spleen or lymph node cells, obtained before intestinal transplant. The receptors originated from a human donor who received an intestinal transplant. Both conserved end residues are part of each CDR3. A D gene is named only where the DNA matches it firmly. Size is stated for part of the rows, as once, few or many counts, or as a class when the clone is expanded.

-	10	TRBJ1-2	TRBV28	-	TGTGCCTGCGGACAGAATGGCTACACCTTC	CACGQNGYTF
-	15	TRBJ2-3	TRBV9	-	TGTGCCAGCAGCGGGAGGGACCGAGTCACAGATACGCAGTATTTT	CASSGRDRVTDTQYF
few	15	TRBJ2-7	TRBV6-6	-	TGTGCCATTTCCGATACAGGATCGGCTTCCTACGAGCAGTACTTC	CAISDTGSASYEQYF
once	15	TRBJ1-1	TRBV4-3	-	TGCGCCAGCAGCCTCCGGTGGGCAGGGAACACTGAAGCTTTCTTT	CASSLRWAGNTEAFF
-	14	TRBJ2-1	TRBV7-8	-	TGTGCCAGCAGCTCCTACGGGGTCTACAATGAGCAGTTCTTC	CASSSYGVYNEQFF
-	14	TRBJ2-5	TRBV7-9	-	TGTGCCAGCAGCTTGGAGGGACACCAAGAGACCCAGTACTTC	CASSLEGHQETQYF
-	12	TRBJ2-7	TRBV7-2	-	TGTGCCAGCAGTACACAGGGCTACGAGCAGTACTTC	CASSTQGYEQYF
-	16	TRBJ2-7	TRBV10-2	TRBD1	TGCGCCAGCAGTGAGGCCCTTAAGGACAGGTCCTACGAGCAGTACTTC	CASSEALKDRSYEQYF
-	14	TRBJ1-1	TRBV2	-	TGTGCCAGCAGTGAATACAGGGATACCACTGAAGCTTTCTTT	CASSEYRDTTEAFF
once	15	TRBJ2-1	TRBV25-1	-	TGTGCCAGCAGTGCTGGGCTCGTCTCCTACAATGAGCAGTTCTTC	CASSAGLVSYNEQFF
once	13	TRBJ1-4	TRBV6-5	TRBD1	TGTGCCAGCACCAGGGACAGAGACGAAAAACTGTTTTTT	CASTRDRDEKLFF
-	12	TRBJ1-1	TRBV19	TRBD1	TGTGCCAGTAGTTTTGGGACAGGGGAAGCTTTCTTT	CASSFGTGEAFF
once	13	TRBJ1-1	TRBV6-6	-	TGTGCCAGCAGTTACAACAGGGCTACTGAAGCTTTCTTT	CASSYNRATEAFF
-	14	TRBJ2-7	TRBV9	TRBD1	TGTGCCAGCAGCGTGGGACAGGGGGACTACGAGCAGTACTTC	CASSVGQGDYEQYF
-	19	TRBJ1-6	TRBV27	TRBD1	TGTGCCAGCAGAAAAAACCCGGGACAGGGGTTTGTGTATAATTCACCCCTCCACTTT	CASRKNPGQGFVYNSPLHF
-	14	TRBJ1-2	TRBV28	TRBD1	TGTGCCAGCAGTTTGCTTGGGACAGGGGCTGGCTACACCTTC	CASSLLGTGAGYTF
-	16	TRBJ1-3	TRBV4-1	-	TGCGCCAGCAGCCAAGATACCCGGACTGAAGCAAACACCATATATTTT	CASSQDTRTEANTIYF
-	14	TRBJ2-7	TRBV10-3	-	TGTGCCATCAGTGAGTTGGTGAGGCCCTACGAGCAGTACTTC	CAISELVRPYEQYF
-	15	TRBJ2-7	TRBV30	-	TGTGCCTGGAGGCCCGCGGGCAAACCTCCCTACGAGCAGTACTTC	CAWRPAGKPPYEQYF
-	17	TRBJ1-5	TRBV6-1	-	TGTGCCAGCAGTGAATTTCATGGGCCAGCTATCAATCAGCCCCAGCATTTT	CASSEFHGPAINQPQHF
-	14	TRBJ2-7	TRBV5-1	-	TGCGCCACCGGTCGGGGAGATAGCTCCTACGAGCAGTACTTC	CATGRGDSSYEQYF
-	15	TRBJ2-5	TRBV5-6	TRBD2	TGTGCCAGCAGTCTAGCGGGAGCCCCTTTGGAGACCCAGTACTTC	CASSLAGAPLETQYF
once	16	TRBJ2-1	TRBV4-1	TRBD2	TGCGCCAGCAGCCAAGACGGGAGGCCGGCCTACAATGAGCAGTTCTTC	CASSQDGRPAYNEQFF
-	14	TRBJ2-1	TRBV5-1	-	TGCGCCAGCAGCTCTTATACAGGGAACAATGAGGGGTTCTTC	CASSSYTGNNEGFF
few	15	TRBJ2-3	TRBV7-2	TRBD2	TGTGCCAGCAGTCTGCTAGCGGGAGCTCGGGATACGCAGTATTTT	CASSLLAGARDTQYF
-	15	TRBJ1-4	TRBV9	-	TGTGCCAGCAGTACAGGCGCTGCAACTAATGAAAAACTGTTTTTT	CASSTGAATNEKLFF
-	13	TRBJ2-4	TRBV5-4	-	TGTGCCAGCAGCAATCTAGCCAAAAACATTCAGTACTTC	CASSNLAKNIQYF
once	13	TRBJ2-7	TRBV5-1	-	TGCGCCAGCAGCTTGGCTGAGGGTTACGAGCAGTACTTC	CASSLAEGYEQYF
-	13	TRBJ2-7	TRBV6-6	-	TGTGCCAGCAGTTTACAGGGAGAGGGCGAGCAGTACTTC	CASSLQGEGEQYF
-	11	TRBJ1-1	TRBV18	-	TGTGCCAGCTCACCAGGGCGTACCGCTTTCTTT	CASSPGRTAFF
-	17	TRBJ1-5	TRBV4-2	TRBD1	TGTGCCAGCAGCTCAAAGTCCGGGACAGGGGTAGGTCAGCCCCAGCATTTT	CASSSKSGTGVGQPQHF
-	16	TRBJ2-2	TRBV5-1	-	TGCGCCAGCACCTTAGGGGGGGGCGCGAACACCGGGGAGCTGTTTTTT	CASTLGGGANTGELFF
-	17	TRBJ2-1	TRBV11-2	-	TGTGCCAGCAGCTTAGCGCTCGGGCGGGGGCCGTACAATGAGCAGTTCTTC	CASSLALGRGPYNEQFF
-	16	TRBJ2-7	TRBV5-4	TRBD2	TGTGCCAGCAGCCCGGGGACTAGCGGGGGCTCCTACGAGCAGTACTTC	CASSPGTSGGSYEQYF
-	15	TRBJ1-4	TRBV7-2	-	TGTGCCAGCAGCTTAGCGCCGGGGGTCCAAGAAAAACTGTTTTTT	CASSLAPGVQEKLFF
-	16	TRBJ2-1	TRBV7-3	TRBD2	TGTGCCAGCAGTGTAGACTCTGAGCGGGGGGGGAATGAGCAGTTCTTC	CASSVDSERGGNEQFF
-	14	TRBJ2-2	TRBV5-1	TRBD1	TGCGCCAGCAGCGGGGGACAGGGAAACGGGGAGCTGTTTTTT	CASSGGQGNGELFF
-	14	TRBJ1-2	TRBV28	-	TGTGCCAGCAGTTTACGAACAGGAACTTATGGCTACACCTTC	CASSLRTGTYGYTF
-	13	TRBJ1-1	TRBV18	TRBD1	TGTGCCAGCTCGCTACAGGGGGCGTCGGAAGCTTTCTTT	CASSLQGASEAFF
-	13	TRBJ2-7	TRBV28	TRBD2	TGTGCCAGCCCTACTAGCGGGATTTACGAGCAGTACTTC	CASPTSGIYEQYF
-	15	TRBJ1-1	TRBV15	TRBD1	TGTGCCACCAGCAGGGACAGGGCGGATAGAACTGAAGCTTTCTTT	CATSRDRADRTEAFF
once	17	TRBJ2-3	TRBV28	-	TGTGCCAGCAGCCCCCCTGTGGGAGAAAAAAGCACAGATACGCAGTATTTT	CASSPPVGEKSTDTQYF
-	14	TRBJ2-7	TRBV6-1	-	TGTGCCAGCAGGAGTCTCATCACCTCCTACGAGCAGTACTTC	CASRSLITSYEQYF
once	16	TRBJ1-4	TRBV9	-	TGTGCCAGCAGCCGAAGGGGGGGGCGTGAAGGTGAAAAACTGTTTTTT	CASSRRGGREGEKLFF
once	15	TRBJ2-2	TRBV6-5	-	TGTGCCAGCAGTTACGGGGGGACGAACACCGGGGAGCTGTTTTTT	CASSYGGTNTGELFF
-	14	TRBJ2-1	TRBV6-5	TRBD2	TGTGCCAGCGGGGGACTAGCGGGAGGGCCTGAGCAGTTCTTC	CASGGLAGGPEQFF
-	14	TRBJ1-2	TRBV19	TRBD1	TGTGCCAGCAAGCGGGAGGCGACAGGGGATGGCTACACCTTC	CASKREATGDGYTF
-	18	TRBJ2-2	TRBV10-3	-	TGTGCCATCAGTGAGTTGGGGGCCCCAGTTACGAACACCGGGGAGCTGTTTTTT	CAISELGAPVTNTGELFF